This record covers a single TCR beta chain. Its antigen target is currently unknown. The input lacks base qualities; no much larger clone sits a single base away. The sample comes from a study of CD8+ T cells in alopecia areata (dated by TCRdb to 2017 to 2018). Notes on the research overall: The treated patients took part in an open-label pilot trial in which moderate-to-severe alopecia areata was treated with oral tofacitinib at 5 to 10 mg twice daily. Patients received tofacitinib for 6 to 18 months and were then followed off drug for 6 months to check for delayed response and recurrence. In treated patients, disease severity was measured using the SALT score, which gives the percentage of scalp surface area affected. The study used high-throughput TCRbeta sequencing to examine T cell clonal expansion in alopecia areata, in both the C3H/HeJ mouse model and human patients. In humans, TCRbeta sequencing was performed on scalp tissue and on sorted CD4+ and CD8+ peripheral blood T cells from healthy controls and from patients with patchy or totalis/universalis alopecia areata. Tofacitinib-treated patients had biopsies at baseline and at 4 and 24 weeks of treatment, with a later scalp biopsy in several patients. Clonality in the scalp was compared among normal scalp (n=4), patchy alopecia areata scalp (n=8), and alopecia totalis/universalis scalp (n=8). RNA was obtained with the PAXgene miRNA kit for fixed scalp, the miRNeasy kit for PBMCs, and the RNeasy kit for mouse skin. TCRbeta CDR3 regions were amplified by immunoSEQ multiplex PCR with 35 Vbeta forward and 13 Jbeta reverse primers.

In light of the paper, this sample's treatment or condition label describes: oral pan-JAK inhibitor, 5-10 mg twice daily. Lesional scalp punch biopsies and peripheral blood were collected from alopecia areata patients. PBMCs were isolated by density centrifugation and stained for CD3, CD4 and CD8, after which CD4+ and CD8+ T cells were sorted on a FACSAria. The receptor library was made with the immunoSEQ multiplex PCR assay. For TCR sequencing, RNA was extracted from every sample and reverse transcribed into cDNA to serve as template. First-strand cDNA was synthesized using SuperScript III with a 2:1 mix of oligo-dT and random hexamers. A synthetic immune receptor repertoire was used to gauge amplification bias, and whatever bias remained was removed computationally. In the authors' own workflow: Raw reads were preprocessed to remove errors, and CDR3 was defined by IMGT conventions from the conserved cysteine to phenylalanine. To get clonality, Shannon entropy was normalized by log2 of the number of productive unique TCRs and the result was subtracted from 1. Scalp TCRbeta sequences were cross-referenced with sorted blood CD4 and CD8 repertoires so that the CD4 or CD8 identity of scalp clones could be inferred. This immuneACCESS table, as held by TCRdb, lists in-frame sequences with V and J called but not all clones. Of the missing ones, under half trace to an unresolved V gene in checked studies; the others have no known cause. V, J and clone size are taken as reported in that table, and D and trimming were inferred from the DNA itself. The sample records 150,000 to 200,000 clones, approximately 49% of which are singletons. Together, the top ten hold about 9.5% of the sample.

General conclusions and limits of the study: Because the treated cohort was small and had just a single nonresponder, larger studies are needed to establish links between baseline CD8+ expansion and response. Compared with normal scalp, lesional scalp, particularly in alopecia totalis/universalis, had higher clonality and more expanded CD8+ clones, which suggests antigenic drive. Unlike mouse skin, which is dominated by gammadelta T cells, normal human skin has resident alphabeta T cells that are also sequenced, and this complicates analysis of the scalp TCR repertoire. Scalp clonality and the number of expanded CD8+ clones among the top 100 scalp clones were significantly decreased by tofacitinib. During tofacitinib treatment, many expanded lesional clones remained in scalp and blood, and this persistence may partly explain relapse after treatment is stopped. Compared with mice, TCR sequences shared between patients were less clear, possibly partly because of HLA diversity across the patient population.

The CDR3 sequence holds 15 residues, the cysteine and phenylalanine included. Of the read, only the CDR3 DNA is kept; its 45 bases are in frame from base 1. Trimming costs V 3 bases and J 3 bases, and their ends lie 15 bases apart. From a lookup of the germline V gene, CDR1 and CDR2 are SGHAT and FQNNGV. The source material was CD8+ T cells sorted from blood, sampled around week 53, from a patient treated with tofacitinib. The V and J genes are TRBV11-2 and TRBJ2-7; tentative D gene TRBD1, with 6 bases matching. This TCR derives from a human donor with alopecia areata. The DNA sequence is TGTGCCAGCAGCTTGGTGTGGGACACCGGCTACGAGCAGTACTTC. Its product reads: CASSLVWDTGYEQYF.